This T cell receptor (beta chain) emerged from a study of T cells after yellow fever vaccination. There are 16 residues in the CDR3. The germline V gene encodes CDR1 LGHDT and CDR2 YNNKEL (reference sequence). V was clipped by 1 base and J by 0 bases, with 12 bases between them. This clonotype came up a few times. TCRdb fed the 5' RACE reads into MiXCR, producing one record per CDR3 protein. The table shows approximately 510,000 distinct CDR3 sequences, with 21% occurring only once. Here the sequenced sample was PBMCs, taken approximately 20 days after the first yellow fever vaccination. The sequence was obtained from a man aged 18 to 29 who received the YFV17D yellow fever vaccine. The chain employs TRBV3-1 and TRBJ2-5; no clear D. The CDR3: CASSQVSRTYQETQYF. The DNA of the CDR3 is TGTGCCAGCAGCCAAGTTTCCCGAACGTACCAAGAGACCCAGTACTTC.